These 3 T cell receptor beta chains originate from one sample sequenced in a study of control samples from healthy donors and cancer patients. Sequencing was performed with immunoSEQ multiplex PCR; in TCRdb, only in-frame clones are kept and a portion is missing. The table includes about 80,000 clones, about 89% detected once. Sequencing used blood. These receptors were obtained from a woman aged 60-75 years in good health.

The V call is TRBV2, the J call TRBJ1-1; D is perhaps TRBD1 (5 bases). With 2 bases removed from V and 3 bases from J, the gap between germline ends came to 10 bases. The CDR3 is 14 residues long. Germline V CDR1 and CDR2: SNHLY, FYNNEI. The CDR3 here is CASSEQGRDTEAFF. The CDR3 DNA reads TGTGCCAGCAGTGAACAGGGCCGGGACACTGAAGCTTTCTTT.

The J gene is TRBJ2-7, the V gene TRBV30; 10 bases line up with TRBD1. The CDR3 has 17 residues. Per germline, CDR1 GTSNPN and CDR2 SVGIG (reference sequence). V gave up 2 bases and J gave up 0 bases; unmatched junction bases: 10. The CDR3 DNA sequence: TGTGCCTGGAGTCCACAGAGGGGACAGGGGTCCTCCTACGAGCAGTACTTC. Its translation is CAWSPQRGQGSSYEQYF.

Details on this clone: One end of the junction does not line up with germline, which may come from a read error. The chain has TRBV7-7 and TRBJ2-6, with 8 bases identical to TRBD1. The CDR3 has 21 residues. CDR1 and CDR2 from the germline V gene are SSHAT and FNYEAQ (reference sequence). The CDR3 nucleotides are TGTGCTAGCAGCTTACTTTCGCGAGGGACAGGATTAAACTCTGGGGCCAACGTCCTGACTTTC. It yields the protein CASSLLSRGTGLNSGANVLTF.